This T cell receptor (beta chain) was observed in a study of cytomegalovirus exposure and HLA in healthy donors. Study in general: Earlier results showed 117 million unique TCR beta sequences derived from about 179 million T cells. Study findings and constraints: A later analysis linked a missense variant in DCLRE1C to the trimming of TCR beta V and J genes. Across HLA loci, a later analysis found differing TCR association rates, with DRB1 most and HLA-C fewest.

The CDR3 length is 15 residues. CDR1 and CDR2 (germline): SGHRS, YFSETQ. V lost 0 bases to trimming and J lost 2 bases, with 11 bases between them. In the case of this clone: The target antigen is unknown.

The PCR contained 60 Vbeta and 13 Jbeta primers. Sequencing used immunoSEQ multiplex PCR; TCRdb keeps in-frame clones, though not all of them. The table lists about 120,000 clones, 80% of them singletons, with around 2.5% in the top ten. This TCR came from a man younger than 40 in good health and CMV-seronegative. V is TRBV5-1 and J is TRBJ1-2, with D unclear. The sequencing sample was made of PBMCs. CDR3: CASSLGGWENYGYTF. The CDR3 bases are TGCGCCAGCAGCTTGGGTGGGTGGGAGAACTATGGCTACACCTTC.